The rows below give T cell receptor beta chains drawn from one sample of a study of blood T cell repertoires in COVID-19. TCRdb keeps only in-frame clones here, not all; method: immunoSEQ multiplex PCR. The table shows 100,000 to 150,000 clones, with 85% occurring only once. Sequencing was performed on peripheral blood. The receptors originated from a man in his 60s with acute or convalescent COVID-19. CDR3s include the opening cysteine and the closing phenylalanine or tryptophan. Each record gives: clone size, J gene, V gene, D gene, CDR3 protein, CDR3 DNA. The D gene is left open where the match is weak. Where a row states a size, it is once, few, many or the class of an expanded clone; other rows omit it.

clone_size: NA
j_call: TRBJ2-2
v_call: TRBV5-1
d_call: NA
cdr3_aa: CASSPVPGELFF
cdr3_nt: TGCGCCAGCAGCCCGGTCCCCGGGGAGCTGTTTTTT

clone_size: NA
j_call: TRBJ2-1
v_call: TRBV4-3
d_call: NA
cdr3_aa: CASSQEGLGAYNEQFF
cdr3_nt: TGCGCCAGCAGCCAAGAGGGACTGGGGGCCTACAATGAGCAGTTCTTC

clone_size: NA
j_call: TRBJ1-1
v_call: TRBV6-6
d_call: NA
cdr3_aa: CASPPGTYDGEAFF
cdr3_nt: TGTGCCAGCCCTCCAGGGACATATGACGGTGAAGCTTTCTTT

clone_size: NA
j_call: TRBJ2-7
v_call: TRBV29-1
d_call: NA
cdr3_aa: CSVSTGTVYEQYF
cdr3_nt: TGCAGCGTTAGCACAGGGACCGTCTACGAGCAGTACTTC

clone_size: NA
j_call: TRBJ1-1
v_call: TRBV5-1
d_call: NA
cdr3_aa: CASSSTRTGKAFF
cdr3_nt: TGCGCCAGCAGCTCTACCAGAACGGGAAAAGCTTTCTTT

clone_size: NA
j_call: TRBJ2-2
v_call: TRBV7-2
d_call: TRBD1
cdr3_aa: CASSFARVRGRDTGELFF
cdr3_nt: TGTGCCAGCAGCTTCGCCCGTGTCAGGGGGCGCGACACCGGGGAGCTGTTTTTT

clone_size: NA
j_call: TRBJ1-5
v_call: TRBV24-1
d_call: TRBD1
cdr3_aa: CATSAGRGRDQPQHF
cdr3_nt: TGTGCCACCAGTGCGGGCAGGGGGCGAGATCAGCCCCAGCATTTT

clone_size: NA
j_call: TRBJ1-6
v_call: TRBV18
d_call: TRBD1
cdr3_aa: CASSLSQGQDSPLHF
cdr3_nt: TGTGCCAGCTCACTTTCACAGGGGCAGGATTCACCCCTCCACTTT

clone_size: NA
j_call: TRBJ2-2
v_call: TRBV9
d_call: NA
cdr3_aa: CASSVGGTGELFF
cdr3_nt: TGTGCCAGCAGCGTCGGCGGCACCGGGGAGCTGTTTTTT

clone_size: NA
j_call: TRBJ2-7
v_call: TRBV21-1
d_call: NA
cdr3_aa: CASSNRSSGFSYEQYF
cdr3_nt: TGTGCCAGCAGCAATAGAAGTAGCGGTTTCTCCTACGAGCAGTACTTC

clone_size: few
j_call: TRBJ2-7
v_call: TRBV7-2
d_call: TRBD2
cdr3_aa: CASSWTSGYEQYF
cdr3_nt: TGTGCCAGCAGCTGGACTAGCGGCTACGAGCAGTACTTC

clone_size: NA
j_call: TRBJ1-1
v_call: TRBV28
d_call: NA
cdr3_aa: CASREEARGHTEAFF
cdr3_nt: TGTGCCAGCAGGGAGGAGGCTCGGGGTCACACTGAAGCTTTCTTT

clone_size: NA
j_call: TRBJ2-4
v_call: TRBV18
d_call: NA
cdr3_aa: CASSIEYGVHIQYF
cdr3_nt: TGTGCCAGCTCTATAGAATACGGGGTACACATTCAGTACTTC

clone_size: NA
j_call: TRBJ2-5
v_call: TRBV30
d_call: NA
cdr3_aa: CAGRRDFQETQYF
cdr3_nt: TGTGCCGGCCGCCGGGACTTCCAGGAGACCCAGTACTTC

clone_size: NA
j_call: TRBJ1-2
v_call: TRBV14
d_call: NA
cdr3_aa: CASSHHKDRNYGYTF
cdr3_nt: TGTGCCAGCAGCCACCATAAGGACAGAAACTATGGCTACACCTTC

clone_size: NA
j_call: TRBJ2-5
v_call: TRBV9
d_call: NA
cdr3_aa: CASSVGQKETQYF
cdr3_nt: TGTGCCAGCAGCGTAGGGCAAAAAGAGACCCAGTACTTC

clone_size: NA
j_call: TRBJ2-1
v_call: TRBV28
d_call: TRBD2
cdr3_aa: CASSPTSGGFYNEQFF
cdr3_nt: TGTGCCAGCAGTCCCACCAGCGGGGGATTCTACAATGAGCAGTTCTTC

clone_size: NA
j_call: TRBJ2-2
v_call: TRBV6-2/TRBV6-3
d_call: TRBD2
cdr3_aa: CASSYGTSALNTGELFF
cdr3_nt: TGTGCCAGCAGTTACGGGACTAGCGCCTTGAACACCGGGGAGCTGTTTTTT

clone_size: NA
j_call: TRBJ1-1
v_call: TRBV24-1
d_call: NA
cdr3_aa: CATSGGLNTEAFF
cdr3_nt: TGTGCCACCAGTGGAGGCTTGAACACTGAAGCTTTCTTT

clone_size: few
j_call: TRBJ1-1
v_call: TRBV7-9
d_call: TRBD1
cdr3_aa: CASSLALGQGAGAFF
cdr3_nt: TGTGCCAGCAGCTTAGCCCTGGGACAGGGGGCAGGAGCTTTCTTT

clone_size: NA
j_call: TRBJ2-3
v_call: TRBV3-1/TRBV3-2
d_call: NA
cdr3_aa: CASSQNRGRTDTQYF
cdr3_nt: TGTGCCAGCAGCCAGAATCGGGGTCGCACAGATACGCAGTATTTT

clone_size: NA
j_call: TRBJ2-1
v_call: TRBV6-1
d_call: NA
cdr3_aa: CASSELMYNEQFF
cdr3_nt: TGTGCCAGCAGTGAACTAATGTACAATGAGCAGTTCTTC

clone_size: NA
j_call: TRBJ1-2
v_call: TRBV2
d_call: TRBD1
cdr3_aa: CASREGADGYTF
cdr3_nt: TGTGCCAGCAGAGAGGGGGCGGATGGCTACACCTTC